These 9 T cell receptor beta chains were all obtained from the same sample, sequenced in a study of technical replicates of blood from a handful of donors. The repertoire was sequenced with immunoSEQ multiplex PCR; TCRdb's copy has only in-frame clones and lacks some. The sample comprises under 85,000 clones, around 90% of which are singletons, and 0.3% to 0.5% rests with the top ten. The material sequenced was T cells isolated from PBMCs. These receptors originate from a human donor in good health.

CDR3 in amino acids: CAWSAGTGWAEQYF. CDR3 nucleotide sequence: TGTGCCTGGAGTGCTGGGACAGGGTGGGCCGAGCAGTACTTC. V usage is TRBV30 and J usage is TRBJ2-7, with 9 bases identical to TRBD1. This CDR3 is built from 14 residues. J lost 6 bases, V lost 1 base, and 7 bases had no gene match. Germline-derived CDR1 and CDR2 are GTSNPN and SVGIG (reference sequence).

This clone appeared a few times. The chain couples TRBV30 to TRBJ1-4; TRBD1 matches 8 bases. The CDR3 consists of 13 residues. Per germline, CDR1 GTSNPN and CDR2 SVGIG (reference sequence). Trimming cost V 8 bases and J 3 bases; bases outside gene matches: 5. The DNA of the CDR3 is TGTGCCGCGGACAGGGATGCTAATGAAAAACTGTTTTTT. It yields the protein CAADRDANEKLFF.

CDR3 sequence: CASSLGLAMTYEQYF. In nucleotides, the CDR3 is TGTGCCAGCAGTTTGGGACTAGCTATGACCTACGAGCAGTACTTC. The gene calls are TRBV2 and TRBJ2-7, with TRBD2 identical over 9 bases. The CDR3 extends over 15 amino acids. V lost 5 bases and J lost 2; bases outside the gene matches: 7. Per germline, CDR1 SNHLY and CDR2 FYNNEI.

The rearrangement joins TRBV9 to TRBJ2-7, with TRBD2 matching 8 bases. V was pared by 4 bases and J by 0 bases, with 3 bases of the junction left unmatched. This CDR3 comprises 14 residues. Germline loops: CDR1 SGDLS, CDR2 YYNGEE. CDR3 coding DNA: TGTGCCAGCAGCCTCGGGACTAGCTCCTACGAGCAGTACTTC. Translation gives CASSLGTSSYEQYF.

The V call is TRBV25-1, the J call TRBJ1-1, with 8 bases aligning to TRBD1. V dropped 3 bases and J dropped 3; count of bases not matched to a gene: 12. The CDR3 length is 17 residues. CDR1 is MGHDK and CDR2 is SYGVNS in the germline V gene. CDR3 amino acids: CASSDRDKTGAYTEAFF. The CDR3 coding sequence is TGTGCCAGCAGTGACCGCGATAAGACAGGGGCTTACACTGAAGCTTTCTTT.

This clone is classed as medium-sized. The V gene is TRBV19, the J gene TRBJ1-2; D not certain. Trimming removed 5 bases at V and 8 bases at J, with 15 bases between. Germline CDR1 is LNHDA and CDR2 is SQIVND (reference sequence). This CDR3 is 13 amino acids long. The CDR3 DNA follows: TGTGCCAGTAGTGTGACTACGAAAGGGGGCTACACCTTC. Its protein product is CASSVTTKGGYTF. Together with reference TRBV19 and TRBJ1-2, the CDR3 gives the full variable domain: DGGITQSPKYLFRKEGQNVTLSCEQNLNHDAMYWYRQDPGQGLRLIYYSQIVNDFQKGDIAEGYSVSREKKESFPLTVTSAQKNPTAFYLCASSVTTKGGYTFGSGTRLTVV.

V and J are TRBV7-2 and TRBJ2-1; 11 bases are shared with TRBD2. The CDR3 loop spans 18 amino acids. Germline lookup yields CDR1 SGHTA and CDR2 FQGNSA. With V trimmed by 1 base and J by 5 bases, 10 bases remained unmatched. CDR3 loop: CASSLVWTASGRNNEQFF. CDR3 bases: TGTGCCAGCAGCTTAGTGTGGACGGCTAGCGGGAGGAACAATGAGCAGTTCTTC. Complete variable domain (other parts from reference TRBV7-2 and TRBJ2-1): GAGVSQSPSNKVTEKGKDVELRCDPISGHTALYWYRQSLGQGLEFLIYFQGNSAPDKSGLPSDRFSAERTGGSVSTLTIQRTQQEDSAVYLCASSLVWTASGRNNEQFFGPGTRLTVL.

The chain carries TRBV7-8 and TRBJ2-2, with 7 bases lining up with TRBD1. Unmatched junction bases numbered 6, after V lost 8 bases and J lost 6 bases. In germline, CDR1 is SGHVS, CDR2 FQNEAQ. The CDR3 is made up of 13 amino acids. CDR3 loop: CASYTGDAGELFF. The DNA of the CDR3 is TGTGCCAGCTATACAGGGGATGCCGGGGAGCTGTTTTTT. The entire variable domain, with the rest obtained from reference TRBV7-8 and TRBJ2-2, is as follows: GAGVSQSPRYKVAKRGQDVALRCDPISGHVSLFWYQQALGQGPEFLTYFQNEAQLDKSGLPSDRFFAERPEGSVSTLKIQRTQQEDSAVYLCASYTGDAGELFFGEGSRLTVL.

V gene TRBV5-5 combines with J gene TRBJ2-4, with D possibly TRBD1 on 6 matching bases. Trimming shortened V by 4 bases and J by 0 bases, and 11 bases separated the two germline ends. This CDR3 comprises 15 residues. Looked up from germline, CDR1 is SGHKS and CDR2 is YYEKEE (reference sequence). This CDR3 is CASSPGVLAKNIQYF. For the CDR3, the DNA is TGTGCCAGCAGCCCAGGGGTTCTAGCCAAAAACATTCAGTACTTC.